Detailed here is one TCR beta chain. This clonotype was picked up a small number of times. Its antigen specificity is not known. No base quality values were provided; no much bigger clone lies one nucleotide off. The source of the sample is a study of T-cell memory formation after mild COVID-19 (dated by TCRdb to about 2021). For context, the study as a whole: TCR sequence clusters from the two donors were found to be largely donor specific. Two young, previously healthy adult volunteers, one female and one male, were included in the cohort. T-cell clones expanding and contracting after mild COVID-19 in a couple of donors were tracked by longitudinal TCRalpha and TCRbeta repertoire sequencing.

Sequenced using an Illumina NovaSeq 6000. Using 5'RACE with constant-segment primers, TCRalpha and TCRbeta cDNA libraries were constructed, with sample barcodes and unique molecular identifiers added in the process. Trizol reagent was used to extract RNA from every sample. The libraries were amplified in two PCR steps, and the second step added a second sample barcode and Illumina TruSeq adapters. The libraries were sequenced on an Illumina NovaSeq using 2 x 150 bp paired-end reads. Per the authors' processing: Reads were demultiplexed and collapsed into UMI-guided consensus sequences with migec v1.2.7. Using mixcr v2.1.11, the UMI consensuses were aligned to TRA and TRB V and J templates and assembled into clonotypes. A clonotype was counted as expanded or contracted only if both edgeR and NoisET called the change significant, with noise models trained on biological replicates. edgeR calls used a false discovery rate-adjusted p below 0.01 and a log2 fold-change threshold of 1. As an exploratory analysis of dynamics, max-normalized trajectories of the 1000 most abundant clonotypes were examined with PCA combined with hierarchical clustering. The CD4 or CD8 phenotype of responding clones was assigned using the separately sequenced CD4+ and CD8+ repertoires. TCRdb reprocessing: public reads trimmed at Q25 with fastp, clones called with MiXCR, in-frame beta chains kept. Rows with a matching CDR3 protein are joined into one entry that keeps the most common DNA and genes. TCRdb's processing, not the authors', yielded these V and J calls. Here the sample has about 390,000 distinct CDR3 sequences; around 21% occur a single time. The ten largest clones take up approximately 12% of the sample.

Ficoll-Paque density gradient centrifugation was used to isolate PBMCs. Here is what the overall study found, with its caveats: SARS-CoV-2 specificity of the second-wave clones peaking on day 37 was not confirmed. Clones that contracted from day 15 to 85 showed balanced CD4/CD8 phenotypes, whereas a second wave of clones that expanded from day 15 to 37 leaned towards CD4+. Only a couple of mild cases were covered in the study, and larger cohorts including severe cases with pre-infection samples were considered necessary. Some responding clones were found in pre-infection memory, which suggests that pre-existing cross-reactive memory T cells took part in the SARS-CoV-2 response. Contracting CD4+ clones were located mainly in the CM and EM memory subsets, whereas CD8+ clones were found to be enriched in EMRA.

The TCR comes from an adult woman who had mild COVID-19 (a few samples of this study predate the infection). The sample titles of this study are shuffled in the database, so cell type and time point are left out; the donor was told from shared clones. The sample taken for sequencing was PBMCs or a T cell subset sorted from them (not recorded which).

In nucleotides, the sequence is TGTGCCAGCAGCTCCGCTGCGGGGGGGGAAAATGACAATGAGCAGTTCTTC. This is translated as CASSSAAGGENDNEQFF. The chain is assembled from TRBV7-3 and TRBJ2-1; 9 middle bases align to TRBD2. Sequences SGHTA (CDR1) and FQGTGA (CDR2) are obtained from the germline V gene. The CDR3 covers 17 residues, taking in both the cysteine and the phenylalanine. Of the read, only the CDR3 DNA is kept; its 51 bases are in frame from base 1. V lost 4 bases and J lost 5 bases, and the count of bases not matched to a germline gene is 12.